These 30 T cell receptor beta chains were all obtained from the same sample, sequenced in a study of shared clonotypes between healthy human individuals. TCRdb's table, derived via immunoSEQ multiplex PCR, lists solely in-frame clones and lacks some. This sample yields over a million clones, of which approximately 70% are seen a single time; about 1.5% belongs to the top ten. Sequenced: memory CD4+ T cells sorted from blood. Regarding subset: CD45RA-negative fraction. These receptors came from a man aged 18 to 30 in good health.

The chain recombines TRBV5-1 with TRBJ1-1; D is uncertain. The length of the CDR3 is 14 residues. Germline V gives CDR1 SGHRS, CDR2 YFSETQ. V was shortened by 0 bases and J by 1 base, with 7 bases between the two germline ends. The CDR3 spells CASSLASTNTEAFF. In DNA form, the CDR3 reads TGCGCCAGCAGCTTGGCGAGTACGAACACTGAAGCTTTCTTT.

The chain uses TRBV7-3 and TRBJ2-3, with TRBD2 as a possible D gene (6 bases). With 4 bases removed from V and 2 bases from J, the gap between germline ends came to 10 bases. Per the germline V gene, CDR1 is SGHTA and CDR2 is FQGTGA. The CDR3 spans 14 residues. CDR3 amino acids: CASSWSGVTDTQYF. CDR3 nucleotides: TGTGCCAGCAGCTGGTCGGGGGTCACAGATACGCAGTATTTT. The full variable domain, in which reference TRBV7-3 and TRBJ2-3 provide the parts outside the CDR3, is GAGVSQTPSNKVTEKGKYVELRCDPISGHTALYWYRQSLGQGPEFLIYFQGTGAADDSGLPNDRFFAVRPEGSVSTLKIQRTERGDSAVYLCASSWSGVTDTQYFGPGTRLTVL.

The chain is built from TRBV5-1 and TRBJ2-7, with D hard to call. V was clipped by 0 bases and J by 2 bases, with 9 bases between them. In germline, CDR1 is SGHRS, CDR2 YFSETQ. CDR3 length equals 14 residues. The CDR3 DNA is TGCGCCAGCAGCTTGGCGTCTCCTACCTACGAGCAGTACTTC. Protein sequence: CASSLASPTYEQYF.

Comment on this clone: Other DNA sequences in the sample encode the same CDR3. The chain employs TRBV5-1 and TRBJ2-1, with TRBD2 matching over 11 bases. This CDR3 region has 15 residues. Germline V gene sequence: CDR1 SGHRS, CDR2 YFSETQ. With V trimmed by 2 bases and J by 3 bases, 1 base remained unmatched. DNA of the CDR3: TGCGCCAGCAGCTTAGGGACTAGCGGCTACAATGAGCAGTTCTTC. Translating it yields CASSLGTSGYNEQFF.

The chain carries TRBV4-2 and TRBJ2-1, with TRBD2 matching 8 bases. The V segment lost 0 bases and the J segment 7 bases; nucleotides outside the gene matches: 8. The CDR3 is 16 residues long. CDR1 and CDR2 (germline): LGHNA, YNFKEQ. As DNA, the CDR3 is TGTGCCAGCAGCCAAGATATCGGGGGGGCATTTAATGAGCAGTTCTTC. Its protein is CASSQDIGGAFNEQFF.

This chain links TRBV11-2 with TRBJ2-5; 7 nucleotides align to TRBD2. Germline V gene lookup returns CDR1 SGHAT and CDR2 FQNNGV. This CDR3 spans 16 amino acids. The V segment lost 0 bases and the J segment 4 bases; nucleotides outside the gene matches: 8. The DNA of the CDR3 is TGTGCCAGCAGCTTAGATCTTGCGGGAGTTGGAGAGACCCAGTACTTC. Its protein is CASSLDLAGVGETQYF.

This clone appeared once. V is TRBV6-5 and J is TRBJ2-7; 9 nucleotides match TRBD1. V trimming: 6 bases; J trimming: 5 bases; junction bases outside the gene matches: 8. This CDR3 contains 14 residues. Per the germline V gene, CDR1 is MNHEY and CDR2 is SVGAGI. CDR3 nucleotide sequence: TGTGCCAGCAGAACGGGACAGGGAGCCCACGAGCAGTACTTC. Protein: CASRTGQGAHEQYF.

The CDR3 sequence: CASSSRGGTYGYTF. In nucleotides, the CDR3 is TGTGCCAGCAGTTCCCGGGGGGGGACCTATGGCTACACCTTC. V and J are TRBV27 and TRBJ1-2; possibly TRBD1 for D (5 bases). The germline V and J ends were trimmed by 4 bases and 4 bases, with 13 bases remaining between them. Germline assignment: CDR1 MNHEY and CDR2 SMNVEV (reference sequence). The CDR3 sequence is 14 residues long.

The V and J genes are TRBV6-5 and TRBJ1-1; 7 bases align to TRBD1. The CDR3 has 13 residues. Germline CDR1 is MNHEY and CDR2 is SVGAGI. V trimming: 4 bases; J trimming: 5 bases; junction bases outside the gene matches: 4. The chain's CDR3 is CASSLTGETEAFF. In DNA form, the CDR3 reads TGTGCCAGCAGTTTAACAGGGGAAACTGAAGCTTTCTTT.

The chain is built from TRBV10-3 and TRBJ1-2, with D unclear. V lost 7 bases and J 1 base, leaving 10 bases between the germline ends. CDR1 and CDR2 from the germline V gene are ENHRY and SYGVKD. CDR3 length: 13 residues. CDR3 sequence reads: CAITQGSNYGYTF. CDR3 bases: TGTGCCATCACGCAAGGGAGTAACTATGGCTACACCTTC.

J is TRBJ1-1 and V is TRBV5-1; D remains ambiguous. CDR1 and CDR2 from the germline V gene are SGHRS and YFSETQ. V lost 0 bases, J lost 6 bases, and 12 bases lay in between. The CDR3 extends over 14 amino acids. The CDR3 here is CASSLEAVSAEAFF. In nucleotides, the CDR3 is TGCGCCAGCAGCTTGGAGGCGGTGAGCGCTGAAGCTTTCTTT.

The chain couples TRBV7-2 to TRBJ2-1; the D gene is possibly TRBD2 (5 bases). Germline CDR1 and CDR2: SGHTA and FQGNSA. V gave up 6 bases and J gave up 4 bases, with 16 bases separating them. The CDR3 contains 15 residues. This chain's CDR3 is CASSNYGPGYNEQFF. The CDR3 nucleotides are TGTGCCAGCAGTAATTATGGCCCGGGGTACAATGAGCAGTTCTTC.

The chain carries TRBV15 and TRBJ1-1, with D unresolved. Germline assignment: CDR1 LNHNV and CDR2 YYDKDF (reference sequence). Trimming stripped 1 base from V and 5 bases from J, with 8 bases between. CDR3 length: 13 residues. As DNA, the CDR3 is TGTGCCACCAGCAGAGTGGGTCGTACTGAAGCTTTCTTT. This translates into CATSRVGRTEAFF.

The chain joins TRBV10-3 to TRBJ1-1, with D maybe TRBD1 (6 bases). Germline V gene lookup returns CDR1 ENHRY and CDR2 SYGVKD. The CDR3 sequence is 15 residues long. The germline V and J ends were trimmed by 7 bases and 3 bases, with 18 bases remaining between them. In DNA form, the CDR3 reads TGTGCCATCACAGCAACAGGGAAAGGGTACACTGAAGCTTTCTTT. It codes for CAITATGKGYTEAFF.

This chain uses TRBV5-1 with TRBJ1-2; D unclear. The CDR3 is 14 residues long. Germline assignment: CDR1 SGHRS and CDR2 YFSETQ. Deletions cut 6 bases from V and 9 bases from J, with 21 bases between. The CDR3 spells CASNKGLPGYSYTF. The CDR3, as DNA: TGCGCCAGCAATAAAGGATTACCAGGATATAGCTACACCTTC.

The genes are TRBV7-2 and TRBJ1-1; possibly TRBD1 for D (6 bases). The CDR3 length is 14 residues. V was trimmed by 5 bases and J by 1 base, leaving 11 bases between them. Germline-derived CDR1 and CDR2 are SGHTA and FQGNSA. The DNA for the CDR3 is TGTGCCAGCAGCCCCGACAGGCCGAACACTGAAGCTTTCTTT. Protein sequence: CASSPDRPNTEAFF.

This clone was seen more than once but under ten times. The chain combines TRBV27 with TRBJ2-3; D may be TRBD1 or TRBD2 (5 bases each). Germline values: CDR1 MNHEY, CDR2 SMNVEV (reference sequence). Trimming removed 4 bases at V and 11 bases at J, with 10 bases between. This CDR3 is built from 11 residues. CDR3 protein: CASSSGLRQYF. The CDR3 nucleotides are TGTGCCAGCAGTTCGGGGCTTCGGCAGTATTTT.

The rearrangement links TRBV11-2 to TRBJ2-7; D is undetermined. Germline-derived CDR1 and CDR2 are SGHAT and FQNNGV. V shed 3 bases and J shed 3 bases, with 12 bases lying between them. This CDR3 has 14 amino acids. The CDR3 is CASSFQVSGYEQYF. CDR3 bases: TGTGCCAGCAGCTTCCAAGTTTCGGGCTACGAGCAGTACTTC.

The rearrangement joins TRBV5-5 to TRBJ2-5; tentatively, D is TRBD1 (6 bases). CDR1 is SGHKS, CDR2 YYEKEE, per germline (reference sequence). The V end lost 0 bases, the J end lost 5 bases, and 11 bases lay between the germline ends. The CDR3 runs 14 residues. The CDR3 nucleotides are TGTGCCAGCAGCTTGGGGGGGCTGGTGGAGACCCAGTACTTC. Amino acid sequence: CASSLGGLVETQYF.

V gene TRBV2 combines with J gene TRBJ2-3; D is ambiguous. Between the trimmed V and J ends, which lost 2 bases and 1 base, there was a span of 10 bases. The CDR3 sequence is 15 residues long. CDR1 SNHLY and CDR2 FYNNEI come from the germline V gene. The CDR3 spells CASSELGFGTDTQYF. The CDR3 DNA reads as TGTGCCAGCAGTGAATTGGGTTTTGGCACAGATACGCAGTATTTT.

The chain has TRBV2 and TRBJ2-3, with TRBD2 as a possible D gene (7 bases). This CDR3 is 14 amino acids long. Germline V gives CDR1 SNHLY, CDR2 FYNNEI. V lost 6 bases and J 3 bases, leaving 13 bases between the germline ends. In nucleotides, the CDR3 is TGTGCCAGCAGGAAGGGGGGGACGACAGATACGCAGTATTTT. Amino acids: CASRKGGTTDTQYF.

The rearrangement links TRBV7-6 to TRBJ2-3, with 11 bases fitting TRBD2. The germline V gene has CDR1 SGHVS and CDR2 FNYEAQ. Trimming at V came to 1 base and at J to 2 bases, leaving 2 bases not matched to a gene. The CDR3 runs 16 residues. The CDR3 DNA follows: TGTGCCAGCAGCTTAGATAGCGGGGGGGACACAGATACGCAGTATTTT. Translating it yields CASSLDSGGDTDTQYF.

V gene TRBV5-6 combines with J gene TRBJ1-2, with D perhaps matching TRBD1 (5 bases). V gave up 1 base and J gave up 14 bases, with 15 bases separating them. Germline-derived CDR1 and CDR2 are SGHDT and YYEEEE. The CDR3 length is 12 residues. CDR3 sequence reads: CASSLSGTVGTF. The CDR3 DNA reads TGTGCCAGCAGCTTGAGTGGGACTGTGGGTACCTTC.

The chain has TRBV30 and TRBJ2-2; a weak D match, TRBD1 (5 bases). Looked up from germline, CDR1 is GTSNPN and CDR2 is SVGIG (reference sequence). The V gene lost 5 bases and the J gene lost 2 bases, with 12 bases spanning the gap. There are 14 residues in the CDR3. The CDR3 is CAWSGRLNTGELFF. As DNA, the CDR3 is TGTGCCTGGTCAGGGCGGTTAAACACCGGGGAGCTGTTTTTT.

This clone was seen once. The chain carries TRBV6-5 and TRBJ1-5; tentatively, D is TRBD1 (5 bases). Germline loops: CDR1 MNHEY, CDR2 SVGAGI. V was cut by 6 bases and J by 7 bases, with 7 bases left in between. The CDR3 runs 11 residues. The CDR3 spells CASSQGQPQHF. CDR3 bases: TGTGCCAGCAGCCAGGGACAGCCCCAGCATTTT.

The CDR3 is CASSQDGIPTDTQYF. The DNA for the CDR3 is TGCGCCAGCAGCCAAGATGGGATTCCCACAGATACGCAGTATTTT. J is TRBJ2-3 and V is TRBV4-3; unclear D gene. The CDR3 covers 15 residues. V lost 0 bases and J 2 bases, leaving 9 bases between the germline ends. Germline V lookup: CDR1 LGHNA, CDR2 YSLEER.

The chain has TRBV19 and TRBJ1-3, with D uncertain. Between the trimmed V and J ends, which lost 8 bases and 0 bases, there was a span of 11 bases. There are 14 residues in the CDR3. Germline V gene sequence: CDR1 LNHDA, CDR2 SQIVND (reference sequence). The CDR3 sequence: CASRQYDSGNTIYF. For the CDR3, the DNA is TGTGCCAGTCGTCAGTATGACTCTGGAAACACCATATATTTT.

V usage is TRBV2 and J usage is TRBJ2-7; a weak D match, TRBD2 (5 bases). The CDR3 is 13 amino acids. Trimming removed 4 bases at V and 3 bases at J, with 10 bases between. Germline lookup yields CDR1 SNHLY and CDR2 FYNNEI. Here the CDR3 DNA reads TGTGCCAGCAGTGCGAACGAGGGCTACGAGCAGTACTTC. Its protein product is CASSANEGYEQYF.

The chain joins TRBV9 to TRBJ2-7, with 12 bases fitting TRBD1. The V and J ends lost 4 bases and 2 bases, in that order; junction bases with no gene match: 4. Per germline, CDR1 SGDLS and CDR2 YYNGEE. This CDR3 region has 15 residues. As DNA, the CDR3 is TGTGCCAGCAGCCAGGGACAGGGGGCAACCTACGAGCAGTACTTC. This translates into CASSQGQGATYEQYF.

The chain couples TRBV9 to TRBJ2-7, with TRBD1 matching 11 bases. With 3 bases clipped from V and 3 bases from J, the junction kept 2 bases outside the gene matches. Germline lookup yields CDR1 SGDLS and CDR2 YYNGEE. This CDR3 spans 14 amino acids. The CDR3 sequence: CASSGTGGDYEQYF. The CDR3 DNA reads TGTGCCAGCAGCGGGACAGGGGGCGACTACGAGCAGTACTTC. Filled out from reference TRBV9 and TRBJ2-7, the complete variable domain reads DSGVTQTPKHLITATGQRVTLRCSPRSGDLSVYWYQQSLDQGLQFLIQYYNGEERAKGNILERFSAQQFPDLHSELNLSSLELGDSALYFCASSGTGGDYEQYFGPGTRLTVT.